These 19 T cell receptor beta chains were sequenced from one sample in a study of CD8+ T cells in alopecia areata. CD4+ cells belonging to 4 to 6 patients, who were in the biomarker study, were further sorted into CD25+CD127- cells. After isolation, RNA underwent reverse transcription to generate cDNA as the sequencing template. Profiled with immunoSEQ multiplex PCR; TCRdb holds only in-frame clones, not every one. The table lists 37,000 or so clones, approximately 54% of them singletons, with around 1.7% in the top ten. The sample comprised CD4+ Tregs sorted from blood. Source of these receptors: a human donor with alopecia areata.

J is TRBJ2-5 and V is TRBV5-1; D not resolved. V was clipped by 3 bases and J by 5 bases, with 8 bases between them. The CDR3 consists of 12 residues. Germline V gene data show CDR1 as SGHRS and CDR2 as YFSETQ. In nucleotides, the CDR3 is TGCGCCAGCAGCTCCCGACGGGAGACCCAGTACTTC. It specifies CASSSRRETQYF.

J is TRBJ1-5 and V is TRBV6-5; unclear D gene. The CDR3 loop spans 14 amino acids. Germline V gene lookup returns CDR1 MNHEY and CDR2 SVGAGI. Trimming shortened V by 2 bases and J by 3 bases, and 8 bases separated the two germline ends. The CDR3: CASSYRQFNQPQHF. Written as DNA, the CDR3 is TGTGCCAGCAGTTACAGGCAGTTCAATCAGCCCCAGCATTTT.

This CDR3 reads CASTPRTSDYGYTF. In DNA, the CDR3 is TGTGCCAGCACTCCCCGGACATCTGACTATGGCTACACCTTC. The genes are TRBV6-5 and TRBJ1-2, with a tentative D call TRBD1 (5 bases). CDR1 and CDR2 from the germline V gene are MNHEY and SVGAGI. This CDR3 is built from 14 residues. V was cut by 7 bases and J by 3 bases, with 15 bases left in between.

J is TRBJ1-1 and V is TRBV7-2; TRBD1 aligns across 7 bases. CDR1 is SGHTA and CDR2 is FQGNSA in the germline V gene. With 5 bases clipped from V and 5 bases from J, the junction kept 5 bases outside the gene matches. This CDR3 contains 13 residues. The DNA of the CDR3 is TGTGCCAGCAGCCAAAGGGGGCGGACTGAAGCTTTCTTT. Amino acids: CASSQRGRTEAFF.

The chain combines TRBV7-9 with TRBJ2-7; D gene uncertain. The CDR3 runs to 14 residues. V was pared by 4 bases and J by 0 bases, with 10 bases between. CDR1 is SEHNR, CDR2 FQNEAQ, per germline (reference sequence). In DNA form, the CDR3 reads TGTGCCAGCAGCTCCGTGGACGGCTCCTACGAGCAGTACTTC. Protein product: CASSSVDGSYEQYF.

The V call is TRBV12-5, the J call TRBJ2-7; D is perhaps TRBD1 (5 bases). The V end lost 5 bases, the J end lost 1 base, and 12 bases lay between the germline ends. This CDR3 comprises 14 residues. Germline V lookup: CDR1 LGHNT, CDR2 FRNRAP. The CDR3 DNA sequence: TGTGCTAGTGGTCCCCAGGGTCCTTCCTACGAGCAGTACTTC. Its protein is CASGPQGPSYEQYF.

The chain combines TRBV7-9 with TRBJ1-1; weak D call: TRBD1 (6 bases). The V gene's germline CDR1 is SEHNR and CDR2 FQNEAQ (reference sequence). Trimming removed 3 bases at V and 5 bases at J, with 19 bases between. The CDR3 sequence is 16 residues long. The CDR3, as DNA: TGTGCCAGCAGCTTTCCGATAACAGGGCGTAATACTGAAGCTTTCTTT. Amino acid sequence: CASSFPITGRNTEAFF.

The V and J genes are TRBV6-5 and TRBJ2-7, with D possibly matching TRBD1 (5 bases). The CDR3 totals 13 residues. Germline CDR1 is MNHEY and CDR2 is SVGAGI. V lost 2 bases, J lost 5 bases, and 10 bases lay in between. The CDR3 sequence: CASSYSAGNEQYF. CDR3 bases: TGTGCCAGCAGTTACAGCGCAGGGAACGAGCAGTACTTC.

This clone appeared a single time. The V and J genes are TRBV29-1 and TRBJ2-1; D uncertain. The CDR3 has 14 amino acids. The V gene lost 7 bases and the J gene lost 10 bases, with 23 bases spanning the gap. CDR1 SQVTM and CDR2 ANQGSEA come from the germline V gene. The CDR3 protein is CSAVVGSSFREQFF. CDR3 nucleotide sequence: TGCAGCGCAGTGGTGGGAAGCAGTTTTAGAGAGCAGTTCTTC.

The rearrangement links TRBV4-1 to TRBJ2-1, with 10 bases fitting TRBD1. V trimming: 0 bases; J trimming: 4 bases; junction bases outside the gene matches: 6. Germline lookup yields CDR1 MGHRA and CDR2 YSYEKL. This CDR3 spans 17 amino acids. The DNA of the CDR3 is TGCGCCAGCAGCCAAGATGGGGACAGGGGCTTGTACAATGAGCAGTTCTTC. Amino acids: CASSQDGDRGLYNEQFF.

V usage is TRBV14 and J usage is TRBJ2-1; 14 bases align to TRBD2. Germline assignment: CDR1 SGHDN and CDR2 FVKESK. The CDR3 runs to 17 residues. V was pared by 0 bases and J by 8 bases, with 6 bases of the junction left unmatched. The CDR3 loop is CASSQDRLAGGIYEQFF. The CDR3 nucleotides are TGTGCCAGCAGCCAAGACCGACTAGCGGGGGGGATCTATGAGCAGTTCTTC.

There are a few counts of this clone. The CDR3 nucleotides are TGTGCCAGCAGTTACCGGCCCCAAATCACAGATACGCAGTATTTT. Translation gives CASSYRPQITDTQYF. The chain links TRBV6-5 to TRBJ2-3; D remains ambiguous. This CDR3 contains 15 residues. Between the trimmed V and J ends, which lost 2 bases and 2 bases, there was a span of 11 bases. Germline V gene data show CDR1 as MNHEY and CDR2 as SVGAGI.

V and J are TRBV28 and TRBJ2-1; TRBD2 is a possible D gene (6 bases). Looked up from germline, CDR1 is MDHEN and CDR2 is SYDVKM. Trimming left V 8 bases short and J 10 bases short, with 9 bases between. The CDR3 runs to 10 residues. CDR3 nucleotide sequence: TGTGCCAGCTCGGAGGGGGAGCAGTTCTTC. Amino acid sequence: CASSEGEQFF.

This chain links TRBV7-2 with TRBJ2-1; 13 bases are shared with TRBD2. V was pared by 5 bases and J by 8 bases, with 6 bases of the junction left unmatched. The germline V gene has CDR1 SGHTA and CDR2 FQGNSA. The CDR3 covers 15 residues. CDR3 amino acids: CASSPRTSGSYEQFF. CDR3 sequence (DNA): TGTGCCAGCAGCCCCAGGACTAGCGGGAGTTATGAGCAGTTCTTC.

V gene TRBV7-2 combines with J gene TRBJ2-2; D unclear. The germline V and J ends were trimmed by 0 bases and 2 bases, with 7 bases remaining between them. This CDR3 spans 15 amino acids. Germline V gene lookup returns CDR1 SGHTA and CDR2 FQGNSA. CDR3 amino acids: CASSLATRNTGELFF. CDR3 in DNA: TGTGCCAGCAGCTTAGCGACCAGAAACACCGGGGAGCTGTTTTTT.

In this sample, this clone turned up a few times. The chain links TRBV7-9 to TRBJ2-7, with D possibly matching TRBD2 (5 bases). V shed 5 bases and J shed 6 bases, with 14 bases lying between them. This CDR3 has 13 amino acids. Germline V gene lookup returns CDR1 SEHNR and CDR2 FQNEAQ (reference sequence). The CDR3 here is CASSPGVPLEQYF. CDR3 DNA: TGTGCCAGCAGCCCCGGGGTTCCACTCGAGCAGTACTTC.

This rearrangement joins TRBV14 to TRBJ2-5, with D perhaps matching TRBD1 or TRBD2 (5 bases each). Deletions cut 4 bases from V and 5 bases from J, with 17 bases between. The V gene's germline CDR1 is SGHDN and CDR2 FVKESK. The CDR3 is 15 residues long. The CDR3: CASSPRASREETQYF. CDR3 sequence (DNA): TGTGCCAGCAGCCCCAGGGCTAGCAGGGAGGAGACCCAGTACTTC.

The CDR3 is CASSLGRRQFF. The DNA of the CDR3 is TGTGCCAGCAGCCTCGGCCGACGGCAGTTCTTC. The chain recombines TRBV7-9 with TRBJ2-1; D is ambiguous. V was pared by 5 bases and J by 12 bases, with 11 bases between. CDR1 is SEHNR and CDR2 is FQNEAQ in the germline V gene (reference sequence). CDR3 length: 11 residues.

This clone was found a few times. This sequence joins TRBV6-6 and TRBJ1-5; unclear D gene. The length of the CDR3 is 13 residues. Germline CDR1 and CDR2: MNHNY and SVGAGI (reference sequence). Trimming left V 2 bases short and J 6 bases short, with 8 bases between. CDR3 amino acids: CASSYGRGQPQHF. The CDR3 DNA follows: TGTGCCAGCAGTTACGGCCGGGGTCAGCCCCAGCATTTT.